This T cell receptor beta chain was sequenced during a study of spatial heterogeneity in lung cancer. Time point meaning: sample taken at primary tumor resection. The sequenced material consisted of unsorted whole RNA from tumor, nontumor lung or frozen PBMC. TCRdb independently ran MiXCR on the 5' RACE reads; one entry per CDR3 protein. The data hold roughly 17,000 distinct CDR3 sequences, with approximately 9.7% observed a single time. CDR3 length equals 15 residues. CDR1 and CDR2 (germline): SGDLS, YYNGEE. V was clipped by 4 bases and J by 3 bases, with 16 bases between them. Study-level results: Counts of expanded intratumoral alpha and beta TCRs tracked tumor mutation counts.

This clonotype was counted ten times or more. Its antigen is currently unknown. For a library built for alpha chains, this beta chain is a stray read; little rests on its size. The chain couples TRBV9 to TRBJ1-2; D uncertain. The sequence was obtained from a female donor with early-stage non-small cell lung cancer. The sample here was lung tumor tissue, taken at surgery. The CDR3 DNA reads as TGTGCCAGCAGCTCCGGGCCCCTGTCCTACTATGGCTACACCTTC. Protein sequence: CASSSGPLSYYGYTF.